The entry below gives a single T cell receptor (beta chain) sequence along with its context. The authors' processing: Cell counts per sample came from amplifying reference gene primers. Profiling relied on immunoSEQ multiplex PCR, and the TCRdb table lists in-frame clones only, not all of them. D and trimming were read from the DNA, whereas the V and J calls and clone size are those reported in that table. The sample lists roughly 200,000 clones, 80% to 85% occurring once. These data come from a study of blood T cell repertoires in COVID-19. Study details: PBMCs, B-cell-depleted T cells, or T cells were the source of the cDNA or gDNA that made up the material.

This CDR3 has 16 residues. V gave up 1 base and J gave up 7 bases; unmatched junction bases: 8. CDR1 is SNHLY and CDR2 is FYNNEI in the germline V gene. V usage is TRBV2 and J usage is TRBJ2-1; 9 nucleotides match TRBD2. The specimen sequenced was peripheral blood. The receptor was derived from a man between 50 and 59 years old with active or convalescent COVID-19. CDR3 nucleotides: TGTGCCAGCAGTGAAGTTGCGGGGGGGTCTTTAAATGAGCAGTTCTTC. Amino acid sequence: CASSEVAGGSLNEQFF.